This TCR beta chain was captured by sequencing in a study of early T cells in non-severe SARS-CoV-2 infection. Study-wide background: Chains were unpaired, as sequencing was done on bulk RNA from unsorted whole blood. Study-wide points: The study's VDJdb matching favored anti-spike CD8 responses and missed private and CD4 specificities.

MiXCR, run by TCRdb on the 5' RACE reads, gives a single entry per CDR3 protein. This sample carries 25,000 to 35,000 distinct CDR3 sequences, approximately 6.2% of them seen once, and the ten largest clones take about 5.3%. This clonotype has at least ten counts. Its antigen is still unknown. This clonotype originated in an adult who was a healthcare worker with PCR-confirmed SARS-CoV-2 infection or an uninfected control (not recorded which). Input material: whole blood.

The CDR3: CSADGGTYNEQFF. Written as DNA, the CDR3 is TGCAGCGCTGATGGGGGGACCTACAATGAGCAGTTCTTC. The chain combines TRBV29-1 with TRBJ2-1; TRBD2 is a possible D gene (6 bases). Germline CDR1 is SQVTM and CDR2 is ANQGSEA. The CDR3 is made up of 13 amino acids. V was trimmed by 7 bases and J by 2 bases, leaving 12 bases between them.